This T cell receptor (beta chain) was identified during a study of cytomegalovirus exposure and HLA in healthy donors listed by TCRdb under 2017. Regarding the research as a whole: In an earlier analysis of fewer than 750 of the donors, 276 Gb of sequence data and approximately 120 million unique TCR beta sequences from approximately 180 million T cells were reported. An early release covering over 500 HLA-typed donors comprised about 310 gigabases of sequencing data and around 86 million unique TCR sequences. Of the approximately 400 genotyped donors, around 81% fell in the genetic ancestry cluster associated with self-reported Caucasian donors. The aim of the study was to test whether cataloging public T cell receptors could identify signatures of past pathogen exposure. The study used immunosequencing to profile the T cell repertoires of approximately 690 subjects and linked those repertoires to cytomegalovirus serostatus. Besides the first cohort of approximately 710 subjects, a separate validation cohort made up of over 100 different subjects was used. The study combined high-throughput TCR immunosequencing, statistical association of individual TCRs with disease status, and machine learning to predict cytomegalovirus infection status. In a later analysis, previously published TCR beta repertoires from 666 donors were re-analyzed and high-resolution HLA genotyping was added so that TCR occurrence patterns could be studied. The later analysis used no new phenotypic data to find candidate immune exposures, relying instead on TCR beta sequences and their occurrence across donors. In an earlier analysis of more than 550 of the donors, high-throughput TCR beta sequencing was used to judge whether each TCR beta V gene segment behaved as functional or pseudogenic. Donor age, sex, ethnicity and CMV serostatus were compiled alongside the repertoire data. In a later genetic analysis, genome-wide SNP genotypes for about 55% of the 666 donors were used, and that subset was treated as a discovery cohort. All discovery cohort repertoires had been generated on a single sequencing platform. HLA typing included class I and class II loci at four-digit resolution. Typing coverage varied by locus: roughly 629-640 donors for A, B, C, DRB1 and DQB1; under 550 for DQA1; some 610 for DPA1; roughly 470 for DPB1. A handful of DR-DQ haplotypes were handled as single units for association and clustering because linkage in the cohort was strong. Across about 380 genotyped donors of the cohort, an average of about 200,000 unique TCR beta nucleotide sequences per donor were sequenced, and around 19% of those sequences were non-productive.

The cohort comprised around 690 healthy bone marrow donors. Cohort members were all nominally healthy when sampled, although unrecorded immune exposures were likely present. The donor was CMV seropositive and belonged to the group of 250 to 350 seropositive cohort members. Every donor gave a peripheral blood sample, and the peripheral blood mononuclear cells from that sample were used for TCR beta sequencing. The Qiagen DNeasy Blood Extraction Kit was used to extract genomic DNA from the blood cell samples. The CDR3 measures 12 amino acids from cysteine to phenylalanine. Of the read, only the CDR3 DNA is kept; its 36 bases are in frame from base 1. V loses 6 bases, J loses 4 bases, and the germline ends lie 8 bases apart. The germline V gene (reference sequence) supplies CDR1 MNHEY and CDR2 SMNVEV. The library was produced with the immunoSEQ multiplex PCR assay. The multiplex PCR relied on a mix of 60 forward primers for TCR Vbeta segments and 13 reverse primers for TCR Jbeta segments. The CDR3 region of rearranged TCR beta genes was amplified from genomic DNA by a multiplex PCR assay. Amplified TCR beta libraries were sequenced as 87-base-pair reads on the Illumina HiSeq System. The authors' pipeline ran thus. A later analysis counted 75 million to 100 million unique TCR beta chains across the approximately 700 repertoires, and 10 million to 11 million of these chains were shared by at least two donors. To remove PCR and sequencing errors, raw reads were error-corrected and collapsed into unique sequences using a nearest-neighbor algorithm that merged closely related sequences. Alignment of CDR3 sequences to IMGT reference sequences was used to assign V, D and J gene segments. For a sequence to be retained, at least a six-nucleotide match to both a V gene segment and a J gene segment was required. Rearrangements were classified as productive when the CDR3 lacked stop codons and remained in frame with V and J, and all other rearrangements were classified as non-productive. CDR3 was defined according to IMGT convention as the region running from the second conserved V-encoded cysteine to the conserved J-encoded phenylalanine. In an earlier analysis of around 570 of the donors, sequences lacking an unambiguous match to a single V gene segment were excluded. In an earlier analysis of several hundred of the donors, V segments were called functional above 56.7% productive rearrangements and were called segregating when the between-donor standard deviation exceeded 5%. A statistical classification framework was built to diagnose cytomegalovirus status from the catalog of TCR beta chain sequences. A later analysis assigned V and J genes by comparing TCR nucleotide sequences with IMGT/GENE-DB human TR gene sequences. A later analysis assigned CDR3 sequences and most-parsimonious VDJ recombination scenarios with the TCRdist pipeline. A later analysis defined each TCR beta chain by its CDR3 amino acid sequence plus V-gene family, and excluded reads lacking a unique V-gene family. A later analysis removed 450 to 600 highly shared, low-generation-probability nucleotide sequences to deal with suspected cross-contamination and a sequencing artifact. For each public chain, a later analysis derived a clonal expansion index from normalized ranks of inferred template counts within each repertoire. Generation probabilities in a later analysis came from a VDJ recombination model fitted to out-of-frame rearrangements, and those results were checked against IGoR. In a later analysis, TCR-TCR, TCR-HLA and TCR-CMV co-occurrence was scored with hypergeometric tests, and a repertoire-size bias correction was applied to TCR pairs. In a later analysis, false discovery rates were estimated by permuting HLA or CMV assignments 20 times. In a later analysis, co-occurring TCRs were grouped with DBSCAN, and TCRdist sequence similarity was added when clustering was performed within HLA-allele-positive subsets. Repertoires with fewer than 30,000 or more than 120,000 public chains were left out of co-occurrence clustering, as were five repertoires with anomalous nucleotide sharing. TCRdb provides this immuneACCESS table in a form limited to in-frame rearrangements. Some clones are lacking; in checked studies, under half of them reflect an unresolved V gene, and why the rest are absent is not known. The DNA gave D and trimming, while V, J and clone size come from that table. This sample holds approximately 210,000 clones; approximately 79% were observed only once. Over 1.5% of the sample rests with the top ten.

Overall study results and their limits: The 87-base-pair reads could not distinguish some IMGT-functional V segments, including TRBV6-2 and TRBV6-3, so those segments were excluded. In an earlier analysis of more than 500 of the donors, most TCR beta V segments appeared in productive rearrangements about 87% or about 30% of the time, broadly matching IMGT annotations. Correlated functional status among segregating V segments might be attributable to linkage disequilibrium, but an unknown experimental factor could not be ruled out. The study gave a list of 150 to 200 TCR beta chains associated with cytomegalovirus. A further reported finding was that TCR beta sequences accurately predicted the HLA-A and HLA-B alleles for most subjects in the first cohort. The authors suggested that the approach could potentially be generalized to other disease states and immunological phenotypes. A group of highly shared sequence variants was considered likely to be a technical artifact of the sequencing pipeline. For the cohort, immune exposure information was limited to CMV serostatus. V-gene and J-gene trimming of TCR beta chains was associated with a missense DCLRE1C variant in a later genetic analysis, and the association was replicated in an independent cohort. A later analysis associated about 16,000 TCR beta sequences with specific HLA alleles at a false discovery rate of 0.05. Because HLA typing was missing for some donors at each locus, association tests included only the typed subset. Most TCR sequences were seen in very few donors, while some public TCRs were found in many individuals. Because counts were too low, roughly 17 rarely observed V segments, including chromosome 9 orphons, were left out of the earlier analysis of approximately 500 of the donors. According to a later analysis, parvovirus B19, influenza, CMV and Epstein-Barr virus appeared linked to several top co-occurrence clusters. Strong co-occurrence of HLA alleles, especially DR and DQ, made assigning TCR associations to individual alleles difficult. The classifier was reported to diagnose cytomegalovirus status with high specificity and sensitivity in both the original and validation cohorts. This cohort had only TCR beta chains sequenced, and the lack of alpha or paired-chain data limited which features could be detected. A later analysis found that TCR association rates varied across HLA loci, with DRB1 alleles showing the most associated TCRs and HLA-C alleles the fewest. In vitro tests confirmed that three of the cytomegalovirus-associated TCR beta chains recognize cytomegalovirus antigens. A later genetic analysis reported fewer N-insertions in productive TCRs among donors in an Asian-associated ancestry cluster than the roughly 720-donor mean. According to a later analysis, most CMV-associated TCR beta chains appeared to be HLA-restricted, and the HLA associations seemed to be driven largely by CMV exposure. In a later analysis, HLA-associated TCR beta chains showed more clonal expansion and lower generation probabilities than non-associated chains that were equally common. Presence/absence analyses assumed roughly uniform sequencing depth across donors, an assumption that may not hold.

Comments on this clone: The antigen it recognizes is unknown. No clone much larger than this one lies a single base away; base qualities are absent.

The clonotype was recovered from a girl under 18 in good health and CMV-seropositive. The sample comprised PBMCs. In this chain, TRBV27 is recombined with TRBJ2-3, with no confidently assigned D gene. The DNA sequence is as follows: TGTGCCAGCAGCTCGTTAGCAGATACGCAGTATTTT. It codes for CASSSLADTQYF.